This section outlines one T cell receptor (beta chain) sequence together with its context. This sample was included in a study of blood T cell repertoires in COVID-19. About the research overall: Both acute and convalescent COVID-19 samples were obtained from the United States, Italy and Spain. T cells, B-cell-depleted T cells, or PBMCs supplied cDNA or gDNA.

Authors' processing steps: Reference gene primer amplification gave estimated nucleated cell counts. TCRdb's copy holds only in-frame clones and misses some; the assay was immunoSEQ multiplex PCR. That table is the source of V, J and clone size, and D and trimming were worked out from the DNA. Of roughly 63,000 clones in the sample, approximately 88% were seen once. The V and J ends lost 3 bases and 6 bases respectively, with 11 bases between them. Germline-derived CDR1 and CDR2 are SNHLY and FYNNEI. CDR3 length: 14 amino acids. Material for sequencing was peripheral blood. This chain uses TRBV2 with TRBJ2-2, with D perhaps TRBD2 (6 bases). The clonotype comes from a human donor in a cohort sampled during active COVID-19. CDR3 sequence: CASSDGGPAGELFF. Here the CDR3 DNA reads TGTGCCAGCAGTGATGGAGGGCCCGCCGGGGAGCTGTTTTTT.